This T cell receptor beta chain was profiled in a study of shared clonotypes between healthy human individuals. The CDR3 consists of 19 residues. Germline values: CDR1 MNHNS, CDR2 SASEGT. V was trimmed by 1 base and J by 0 bases, leaving 22 bases between them. Using immunoSEQ multiplex PCR, the repertoire was profiled, and TCRdb retains in-frame clones only, with some absent. Among about 1 million clones listed, about 75% were seen once. The rearrangement uses TRBV6-1 and TRBJ2-7, with D possibly being TRBD2 (5 bases). The origin of this receptor is a man aged 18 to 30 in good health. Sequencing was done on a sample of memory CD4+ T cells sorted from blood. As for subset: CD45RA-negative fraction. The CDR3 nucleotides are TGTGCCAGCAGTGAAGGAGAAAGGAGGTCCGGCCGTGCCTCCTACGAGCAGTACTTC. It specifies CASSEGERRSGRASYEQYF.